A selection of T cell receptor beta chains follows, all from one sample in a study of blood T cells in healthy people across ages. TCRdb re-derived calls from the 5' RACE reads in MiXCR, one entry per CDR3 protein. The sample carries about 1.7 million distinct CDR3 sequences, 28% recorded once. Material for sequencing was blood. These receptors were collected from a woman younger than 45 in good health. Each CDR3 is given with its conserved first and last residue. Some rows mark clone size as missing; the rest say once, few, many or name a class of expanded clone.

abundance: many; len: 13; v_gene: TRBV6-2/TRBV6-3; j_gene: TRBJ2-1; CDR3aa: CASSSRQYNEQFF
abundance: many; len: 13; v_gene: TRBV20-1; j_gene: TRBJ1-2; CDR3aa: CSAQTAGTYGYTF
abundance: few; len: 16; v_gene: TRBV4-2; j_gene: TRBJ2-7; CDR3aa: CASSHVNKAMTYEQYF
abundance: few; len: 15; v_gene: TRBV9; j_gene: TRBJ2-3; CDR3aa: CASSASWGARDTQYF
abundance: few; len: 13; v_gene: TRBV6-6; j_gene: TRBJ1-5; CDR3aa: CASSTQGLQPQHF
abundance: many; len: 15; v_gene: TRBV6-5; j_gene: TRBJ2-3; CDR3aa: CASSRDSLYTDTQYF
abundance: NA; len: 14; v_gene: TRBV5-1; j_gene: TRBJ2-7; CDR3aa: CASSLVARTYEQYF
abundance: NA; len: 15; v_gene: TRBV3-1; j_gene: TRBJ1-2; CDR3aa: CACSQGQGGGYGYTF
abundance: many; len: 14; v_gene: TRBV6-5; j_gene: TRBJ2-7; CDR3aa: CASSYGGSPHEQYF
abundance: NA; len: 15; v_gene: TRBV20-1; j_gene: TRBJ2-3; CDR3aa: CSASTGVGYSDTQYF
abundance: few; len: 13; v_gene: TRBV7-2; j_gene: TRBJ2-1; CDR3aa: CASSPTGPYEQFF
abundance: few; len: 15; v_gene: TRBV10-2; j_gene: TRBJ1-2; CDR3aa: CASTPGPDRGYGYTF
abundance: few; len: 14; v_gene: TRBV7-2; j_gene: TRBJ1-1; CDR3aa: CASSPVGQATETFF
abundance: few; len: 15; v_gene: TRBV5-1; j_gene: TRBJ2-1; CDR3aa: CASSFAGGSYNGQFF
abundance: NA; len: 14; v_gene: TRBV12-3/TRBV12-4; j_gene: TRBJ2-1; CDR3aa: CASIPGQSRNEQFF
abundance: NA; len: 13; v_gene: TRBV20-1; j_gene: TRBJ1-2; CDR3aa: CSARDLEGVDYTF
abundance: NA; len: 16; v_gene: TRBV19; j_gene: NA; CDR3aa: CASRKGTSGEIHEQYF
abundance: NA; len: 15; v_gene: TRBV12-3/TRBV12-4; j_gene: TRBJ1-5; CDR3aa: CASRSQGTTNQPQHF
abundance: many; len: 14; v_gene: TRBV5-1; j_gene: TRBJ2-4; CDR3aa: CASSLAELGNIQYF
abundance: NA; len: 14; v_gene: TRBV6-6; j_gene: TRBJ1-5; CDR3aa: CASQGSVSNQPQHF
abundance: few; len: 14; v_gene: TRBV5-4; j_gene: TRBJ2-2; CDR3aa: CASSRYRDTGELFF
abundance: NA; len: 15; v_gene: TRBV5-1; j_gene: TRBJ2-1; CDR3aa: CVSSLPRLNYNEQFF
abundance: NA; len: 13; v_gene: TRBV5-6; j_gene: TRBJ2-5; CDR3aa: CASRILDRETQYF
abundance: NA; len: 14; v_gene: TRBV20-1; j_gene: TRBJ2-3; CDR3aa: CSAREATITDTQYF
abundance: many; len: 16; v_gene: TRBV20-1; j_gene: TRBJ2-1; CDR3aa: CSAGTSGGSSYNEQFF
abundance: NA; len: 17; v_gene: TRBV7-2; j_gene: TRBJ1-5; CDR3aa: CASSSGTGPGGNQPQHF
abundance: NA; len: 15; v_gene: TRBV18; j_gene: TRBJ1-2; CDR3aa: CASSPRTGLNYGYTF
abundance: NA; len: 16; v_gene: TRBV7-2; j_gene: TRBJ1-1; CDR3aa: CASSLARVGMSTEAFF
abundance: few; len: 16; v_gene: TRBV2; j_gene: TRBJ2-5; CDR3aa: CASSETAEGFQETQYF
abundance: few; len: 13; v_gene: TRBV6-6; j_gene: TRBJ2-3; CDR3aa: CASSYSTGTAQYF
abundance: few; len: 16; v_gene: TRBV6-5; j_gene: TRBJ2-1; CDR3aa: CASSRPSRGPHNEQFF